These 18 T cell receptor beta chains came from one sample sequenced in a study of shared clonotypes between healthy human individuals. Profiled with immunoSEQ multiplex PCR; TCRdb holds only in-frame clones, not every one. Of about 380,000 clones detected, about 96% appear once; the ten largest clones hold about 0.34%. Source material: memory CD8+ T cells sorted from blood. Subset in this sample: CD45RO+ cells pooled with CCR7-negative TemRA cells. The receptors shown here come from a man in his thirties or forties in good health.

The J gene is TRBJ2-1, the V gene TRBV6-5, with 8 positions matching TRBD1. V lost 4 bases and J lost 10; bases outside the gene matches: 9. The germline V gene has CDR1 MNHEY and CDR2 SVGAGI. The CDR3 sequence is 14 residues long. The CDR3 spells CASSWRQGAGEQFF. The DNA of the CDR3 is TGTGCCAGCAGTTGGAGGCAGGGGGCAGGGGAGCAGTTCTTC.

The CDR3 region is CASSRGAGRLFF. The CDR3 DNA follows: TGCGCCAGCAGCCGGGGAGCGGGAAGGCTGTTTTTT. This chain joins TRBV5-1 and TRBJ2-2, with 7 bases lining up with TRBD2. This CDR3 comprises 12 residues. The J segment lost 13 bases and the V segment lost 4 bases, leaving 7 bases of the junction unmatched. Germline CDR1 and CDR2: SGHRS and YFSETQ.

The J gene is TRBJ1-4, the V gene TRBV9; weak D call: TRBD1 (6 bases). Between the trimmed V and J ends, which lost 5 bases and 2 bases, there was a span of 10 bases. There are 14 residues in the CDR3. Per germline, CDR1 SGDLS and CDR2 YYNGEE. The CDR3 loop is CASSPGGTNEKLFF. For the CDR3, the DNA is TGTGCCAGCAGTCCGGGGGGCACTAATGAAAAACTGTTTTTT. The complete variable domain, with remaining parts taken from reference TRBV9 and TRBJ1-4, reads DSGVTQTPKHLITATGQRVTLRCSPRSGDLSVYWYQQSLDQGLQFLIQYYNGEERAKGNILERFSAQQFPDLHSELNLSSLELGDSALYFCASSPGGTNEKLFFGSGTQLSVL.

The chain joins TRBV19 to TRBJ1-4, with 7 bases lining up with TRBD1. The CDR3 runs 16 residues. Germline CDR1 is LNHDA and CDR2 is SQIVND (reference sequence). V shed 9 bases and J 0 bases; nucleotides not matched to a gene: 10. The CDR3 protein is CASRRQGVATNEKLFF. The CDR3 DNA reads as TGTGCCAGCAGACGGCAGGGGGTCGCAACTAATGAAAAACTGTTTTTT.

Note on this clone: Other DNA sequences in this specimen translate into the identical CDR3. The chain recombines TRBV27 with TRBJ2-1, with 10 bases fitting TRBD2. The CDR3 sequence is 13 residues long. Looked up from germline, CDR1 is MNHEY and CDR2 is SMNVEV (reference sequence). J lost 6 bases, V lost 6 bases, and 2 bases had no gene match. The CDR3 sequence is CASRLAGGNEQFF. CDR3 nucleotides: TGTGCCAGCAGATTAGCGGGAGGCAATGAGCAGTTCTTC.

The V call is TRBV11-2, the J call TRBJ1-4; TRBD1 agrees at 7 bases. Germline V gives CDR1 SGHAT, CDR2 FQNNGV. The V segment lost 5 bases and the J segment 6 bases; nucleotides outside the gene matches: 3. This CDR3 is 13 amino acids long. CDR3 residues: CASSPGGDEKLFF. CDR3 DNA sequence: TGTGCCAGCAGCCCAGGGGGGGATGAAAAACTGTTTTTT.

The gene calls are TRBV4-1 and TRBJ1-1; TRBD1 agrees at 8 bases. This CDR3 is 14 amino acids long. Germline CDR1 and CDR2: MGHRA and YSYEKL. Trimming took 4 bases from V and 3 from J; bases not matched to a gene: 4. CDR3 in amino acids: CASSPQGAYTEAFF. CDR3 DNA sequence: TGCGCCAGCAGCCCTCAGGGGGCCTACACTGAAGCTTTCTTT.

The rearrangement joins TRBV23-1 to TRBJ2-3, with 8 bases that match TRBD2. TRBV23-1 is an ORF, with its function uncertain. CDR3 length: 16 amino acids. V trimming: 0 bases; J trimming: 7 bases; junction bases outside the gene matches: 9. The chain's CDR3 is CASSQSERGPTYTQYF. For the CDR3, the DNA is TGCGCCAGCAGTCAATCGGAGCGGGGGCCAACTTATACGCAGTATTTT.

V usage is TRBV2 and J usage is TRBJ2-4; D may match TRBD1 or TRBD2 (5 bases each). V lost 3 bases to trimming and J lost 0 bases, with 6 bases between them. The germline gives CDR1 SNHLY, CDR2 FYNNEI. The CDR3 contains 14 residues. This chain's CDR3 is CASSEGTAKNIQYF. DNA of the CDR3: TGTGCCAGCAGTGAGGGGACAGCCAAAAACATTCAGTACTTC.

The genes are TRBV7-6 and TRBJ2-1; weak D call: TRBD2 (6 bases). Trimming removed 5 bases at V and 0 bases at J, with 14 bases between. This CDR3 region has 16 residues. Germline loops: CDR1 SGHVS, CDR2 FNYEAQ. The CDR3 DNA reads as TGTGCCAGCAGCCCAGTAGCGGATAGCTCCTACAATGAGCAGTTCTTC. It codes for CASSPVADSSYNEQFF.

Concerning this clone itself: The identical CDR3 is also encoded by other nucleotide sequences in the sample. The V gene is TRBV6-5, the J gene TRBJ2-3; no definite D call. The ends were cut back, 5 bases at V and 5 bases at J, with 8 bases in the middle. The CDR3 runs 12 residues. The germline gives CDR1 MNHEY, CDR2 SVGAGI. CDR3: CASSQTRDTQYF. CDR3 sequence (DNA): TGTGCCAGCAGTCAGACTCGAGATACGCAGTATTTT.

This chain joins TRBV6-1 and TRBJ2-2; 7 bases are shared with TRBD1. The CDR3 totals 15 residues. Trimming took 6 bases from V and 2 from J; bases not matched to a gene: 6. Germline assignment: CDR1 MNHNS and CDR2 SASEGT. The CDR3 region is CASSLRQGNTGELFF. For the CDR3, the DNA is TGTGCCAGCAGCCTCCGACAGGGCAACACCGGGGAGCTGTTTTTT.

The chain joins TRBV28 to TRBJ2-7; a weak D match, TRBD1 (6 bases). Trimming took off 4 bases at V and 4 bases at J, with 17 bases between the two ends. Germline V gene sequence: CDR1 MDHEN, CDR2 SYDVKM. CDR3 size: 15 residues. The CDR3: CASSSYVQGYYEQYF. The CDR3 DNA reads as TGTGCCAGCAGTTCTTATGTGCAGGGGTATTACGAGCAGTACTTC. The variable domain in full, with the rest retrieved from reference TRBV28 and TRBJ2-7, is DVKVTQSSRYLVKRTGEKVFLECVQDMDHENMFWYRQDPGLGLRLIYFSYDVKMKEKGDIPEGYSVSREKKERFSLILESASTNQTSMYLCASSSYVQGYYEQYFGPGTRLTVT.

The rearrangement uses TRBV27 and TRBJ1-4; TRBD1 might be the D (5 bases). In germline, CDR1 is MNHEY, CDR2 SMNVEV (reference sequence). Trimming took 4 bases from V and 8 from J, leaving 14 bases between them. The CDR3 has 14 residues. The CDR3 DNA reads as TGTGCCAGCAGTTCCGGACACTGGGGAGAAAAACTGTTTTTT. Encoded protein: CASSSGHWGEKLFF.

The genes are TRBV4-2 and TRBJ1-4; D gene unclear. The CDR3 totals 13 residues. V gave up 1 base and J gave up 7 bases, with 7 bases separating them. CDR1 and CDR2 from the germline V gene are LGHNA and YNFKEQ. Here the CDR3 DNA reads TGTGCCAGCAGCCAAGCCTGGGGTGAAAAACTGTTTTTT. Translating it yields CASSQAWGEKLFF.

V is TRBV5-4 and J is TRBJ2-3; D unresolved. Trimming left V 4 bases short and J 1 base short, with 16 bases between. CDR1 is SGHNT, CDR2 YYREEE, per germline (reference sequence). The CDR3 sequence is 16 residues long. CDR3 region: CASSLDYLGGTDTQYF. In DNA, the CDR3 is TGTGCCAGCAGCCTGGATTATCTAGGAGGCACAGATACGCAGTATTTT.

This clone is a singleton in its sample. V is TRBV9 and J is TRBJ2-7; D uncertain. The CDR3 is made up of 13 amino acids. Germline lookup yields CDR1 SGDLS and CDR2 YYNGEE. Trimming took 7 bases from V and 3 from J, leaving 14 bases between them. The CDR3 bases are TGTGCCAGCGGAGACGGCAGTGGCTACGAGCAGTACTTC. Amino acids: CASGDGSGYEQYF.

This chain connects TRBV29-1 to TRBJ2-4, with TRBD2 matching 11 bases. This CDR3 has 14 amino acids. V lost 4 bases and J lost 4; bases outside the gene matches: 3. The germline V gene has CDR1 SQVTM and CDR2 ANQGSEA. The CDR3 sequence is CSVGASGGKNIQYF. The CDR3 bases are TGCAGCGTTGGGGCTAGCGGGGGGAAAAACATTCAGTACTTC.